A selection of T cell receptor beta chains follows, all from one sample in a study of cytomegalovirus exposure and HLA in healthy donors. TCRdb's table, derived via immunoSEQ multiplex PCR, lists solely in-frame clones and lacks some. The table records about 110,000 clones, roughly 71% of them present only once. The sequenced sample consisted of PBMCs. Receptor source: a young man in good health and CMV-seropositive. Both conserved end residues are part of each CDR3. D genes are given only for firm matches. Clone size is not always given. Where it is, it says once, few, many or a class for expanded clones.

D: NA; J: TRBJ2-5; size: few; length: 13; V: TRBV11-1; CDR3: CASSLIPRETQYF; DNA: TGTGCCAGCAGCTTAATCCCCCGAGAGACCCAGTACTTC
D: TRBD1; J: TRBJ1-1; size: many; length: 15; V: TRBV4-1; CDR3: CASSLGPRGTTEAFF; DNA: TGCGCCAGCAGCCTTGGCCCCAGGGGGACCACTGAAGCTTTCTTT
D: TRBD2; J: TRBJ2-6; size: NA; length: 16; V: TRBV29-1; CDR3: CSVGAGTSSGANVLTF; DNA: TGCAGCGTTGGGGCAGGGACTAGCTCTGGGGCCAACGTCCTGACTTTC
D: NA; J: TRBJ1-1; size: few; length: 14; V: TRBV5-4; CDR3: CASSLDNFQTEAFF; DNA: TGTGCCAGCAGCTTGGATAATTTCCAGACTGAAGCTTTCTTT
D: TRBD1; J: TRBJ2-7; size: NA; length: 15; V: TRBV27; CDR3: CASSYGTGKSYEQYF; DNA: TGTGCCAGCAGTTACGGGACAGGGAAGAGTTACGAGCAGTACTTC
D: NA; J: TRBJ1-5; size: NA; length: 14; V: TRBV18; CDR3: CASALGRGNQPQHF; DNA: TGTGCCAGCGCCTTAGGACGGGGGAATCAGCCCCAGCATTTT
D: NA; J: TRBJ2-5; size: NA; length: 15; V: TRBV11-3; CDR3: CASSRTGGYQETQYF; DNA: TGTGCCAGCAGCCGGACCGGGGGATACCAAGAGACCCAGTACTTC
D: TRBD1; J: TRBJ1-1; size: few; length: 15; V: TRBV7-9; CDR3: CASSPNRGTDFEAFF; DNA: TGTGCCAGCAGCCCTAATCGGGGGACAGATTTTGAAGCTTTCTTT
D: TRBD1; J: TRBJ1-1; size: NA; length: 14; V: TRBV11-3; CDR3: CASSFRTGGAEAFF; DNA: TGTGCCAGCAGCTTCCGGACAGGGGGAGCTGAAGCTTTCTTT
D: NA; J: TRBJ2-2; size: NA; length: 16; V: TRBV15; CDR3: CATSPSLGPLTGELFF; DNA: TGTGCCACCAGCCCCTCGTTGGGCCCGTTGACCGGGGAGCTGTTTTTT
D: NA; J: TRBJ1-5; size: NA; length: 17; V: TRBV5-4; CDR3: CASSLAPIDRNNQPQHF; DNA: TGTGCCAGCAGCTTGGCCCCCATCGACAGGAACAATCAGCCCCAGCATTTT
D: TRBD1; J: TRBJ2-7; size: few; length: 21; V: TRBV18; CDR3: CASSPRTIRLIGTGDNYEQYF; DNA: TGTGCCAGCTCACCGCGGACGATACGACTCATTGGGACAGGGGACAACTACGAGCAGTACTTC
D: TRBD2; J: TRBJ2-7; size: NA; length: 15; V: TRBV6-5; CDR3: CASSYSPGGPYEQYF; DNA: TGTGCCAGCAGTTACTCGCCGGGGGGGCCCTACGAGCAGTACTTC
D: TRBD1; J: TRBJ1-5; size: NA; length: 16; V: TRBV6-6; CDR3: CASSYGGQGLGQPQHF; DNA: TGTGCCAGCAGTTACGGGGGACAGGGATTAGGACAGCCCCAGCATTTT
D: NA; J: TRBJ2-3; size: NA; length: 13; V: TRBV5-1; CDR3: CASRLEGTDTQYF; DNA: TGCGCCAGCAGACTGGAGGGCACAGATACGCAGTATTTT
D: NA; J: TRBJ2-3; size: NA; length: 14; V: TRBV29-1; CDR3: CSVVGGSGPDTQYF; DNA: TGCAGCGTTGTGGGTGGGAGTGGGCCAGATACGCAGTATTTT
D: TRBD1; J: TRBJ1-2; size: NA; length: 15; V: TRBV6-1; CDR3: CASSEESQGAFGYTF; DNA: TGTGCCAGCAGTGAAGAGAGCCAGGGGGCGTTTGGCTACACCTTC
D: TRBD1; J: TRBJ2-5; size: NA; length: 15; V: TRBV7-3; CDR3: CASSPGQGHQETQYF; DNA: TGTGCCAGCAGCCCGGGACAGGGGCACCAAGAGACCCAGTACTTC
D: NA; J: TRBJ1-5; size: once; length: 15; V: TRBV7-2; CDR3: CASSLVYAVNQPQHF; DNA: TGTGCCAGCAGCTTAGTATACGCGGTGAATCAGCCCCAGCATTTT
D: TRBD1; J: TRBJ2-7; size: NA; length: 15; V: TRBV6-1; CDR3: CASRQRTGGPYEQYF; DNA: TGTGCCAGCAGGCAGCGGACAGGGGGGCCCTACGAGCAGTACTTC
D: TRBD2; J: TRBJ2-3; size: NA; length: 14; V: TRBV5-1; CDR3: CASSLSGGEDTQYF; DNA: TGCGCCAGCAGCTTATCGGGGGGTGAAGATACGCAGTATTTT
D: NA; J: TRBJ2-1; size: NA; length: 15; V: TRBV5-1; CDR3: CASSFLGGSYNEQFF; DNA: TGCGCCAGCAGCTTTTTAGGGGGCTCCTACAATGAGCAGTTCTTC
D: NA; J: TRBJ2-2; size: few; length: 15; V: TRBV30; CDR3: CAWRSRRVNTGELFF; DNA: TGTGCCTGGAGGTCCCGTCGTGTGAACACCGGGGAGCTGTTTTTT
D: NA; J: TRBJ1-1; size: NA; length: 14; V: TRBV9; CDR3: CASSVPPLNTEAFF; DNA: TGTGCCAGCAGCGTACCTCCTTTGAACACTGAAGCTTTCTTT
D: NA; J: TRBJ1-5; size: NA; length: 15; V: TRBV28; CDR3: CASSLYTVSNQPQHF; DNA: TGTGCCAGCAGTTTATACACAGTGAGCAATCAGCCCCAGCATTTT
D: NA; J: TRBJ2-1; size: NA; length: 15; V: TRBV7-6; CDR3: CASSRIDYYNNEQFF; DNA: TGTGCCAGCAGCAGAATAGACTATTATAACAATGAGCAGTTCTTC
D: NA; J: TRBJ2-1; size: NA; length: 10; V: TRBV20-1; CDR3: CSAATSLRFF; DNA: TGCAGTGCGGCCACTAGTTTGCGGTTCTTC
D: NA; J: TRBJ1-2; size: NA; length: 13; V: TRBV30; CDR3: CAWSVPSSYGYTF; DNA: TGTGCCTGGAGTGTACCTTCCAGCTATGGCTACACCTTC
D: NA; J: TRBJ2-2; size: NA; length: 13; V: TRBV7-9; CDR3: CASSFGHPGELFF; DNA: TGTGCCAGCAGCTTCGGACATCCCGGGGAGCTGTTTTTT
D: TRBD1; J: TRBJ2-7; size: NA; length: 15; V: TRBV6-5; CDR3: CASSENTGGRHEQYF; DNA: TGTGCCAGCAGCGAGAATACAGGGGGTCGCCACGAGCAGTACTTC
D: TRBD2; J: TRBJ2-3; size: few; length: 13; V: TRBV30; CDR3: CAWRETSSDTQYF; DNA: TGTGCCTGGAGAGAGACTAGCTCAGATACGCAGTATTTT
D: TRBD1; J: TRBJ1-5; size: NA; length: 14; V: TRBV15; CDR3: CATSRDRAGQPQHF; DNA: TGTGCCACCAGCAGGGACAGGGCTGGTCAGCCCCAGCATTTT
D: NA; J: TRBJ2-3; size: NA; length: 11; V: TRBV20-1; CDR3: CSARDQDTQYF; DNA: TGCAGTGCTAGAGATCAGGATACGCAGTATTTT
D: NA; J: TRBJ1-2; size: NA; length: 14; V: TRBV5-6; CDR3: CASSLAGIDYGYTF; DNA: TGTGCCAGCAGCTTGGCCGGGATTGACTATGGCTACACCTTC
D: NA; J: TRBJ1-5; size: NA; length: 13; V: TRBV7-8; CDR3: CASSLRQGQPQHF; DNA: TGTGCCAGCAGCTTAAGGCAGGGCCAGCCCCAGCATTTT
D: TRBD2; J: TRBJ2-7; size: NA; length: 15; V: TRBV11-2; CDR3: CASSRVFGGDYEQYF; DNA: TGTGCCAGCAGCCGCGTATTTGGGGGGGACTACGAGCAGTACTTC
D: TRBD2; J: TRBJ2-1; size: NA; length: 16; V: TRBV7-9; CDR3: CASSSLAGNSYNEQFF; DNA: TGTGCCAGCAGCTCCCTAGCGGGGAACTCCTACAATGAGCAGTTCTTC
D: NA; J: TRBJ1-3; size: NA; length: 12; V: TRBV10-3; CDR3: CATEPTANTIYF; DNA: TGTGCCACTGAACCTACAGCAAACACCATATATTTT
D: NA; J: TRBJ2-1; size: few; length: 15; V: TRBV5-4; CDR3: CASSLAISSYNEQFF; DNA: TGTGCCAGCAGCTTGGCGATTAGCTCCTACAATGAGCAGTTCTTC
D: TRBD2; J: TRBJ2-7; size: NA; length: 16; V: TRBV27; CDR3: CASSLAGGLLYYEQYF; DNA: TGTGCCAGCAGCCTAGCGGGGGGCCTCCTCTACTACGAGCAGTACTTC
D: TRBD1; J: TRBJ1-4; size: NA; length: 14; V: TRBV6-5; CDR3: CASSPTGTGEKLFF; DNA: TGTGCCAGCAGTCCGACAGGGACGGGAGAAAAACTGTTTTTT
D: TRBD2; J: TRBJ2-3; size: few; length: 16; V: TRBV6-4; CDR3: CASSEGLAGGPDTQYF; DNA: TGTGCCAGCAGTGAAGGGCTAGCGGGGGGCCCAGATACGCAGTATTTT
D: TRBD1; J: TRBJ1-1; size: few; length: 13; V: TRBV6-5; CDR3: CASSWDRGTEAFF; DNA: TGTGCCAGCAGTTGGGACAGGGGAACTGAAGCTTTCTTT
D: NA; J: TRBJ1-3; size: NA; length: 13; V: TRBV27; CDR3: CASMAGTGNTIYF; DNA: TGTGCCAGCATGGCGGGGACTGGAAACACCATATATTTT
D: NA; J: TRBJ2-2; size: NA; length: 14; V: TRBV11-3; CDR3: CASSLIGGPGELFF; DNA: TGTGCCAGCAGCCTGATCGGGGGGCCCGGGGAGCTGTTTTTT
D: NA; J: TRBJ1-2; size: NA; length: 14; V: TRBV6-5; CDR3: CASSYTGHSYGYTF; DNA: TGTGCCAGCAGTTACACCGGACACAGCTATGGCTACACCTTC